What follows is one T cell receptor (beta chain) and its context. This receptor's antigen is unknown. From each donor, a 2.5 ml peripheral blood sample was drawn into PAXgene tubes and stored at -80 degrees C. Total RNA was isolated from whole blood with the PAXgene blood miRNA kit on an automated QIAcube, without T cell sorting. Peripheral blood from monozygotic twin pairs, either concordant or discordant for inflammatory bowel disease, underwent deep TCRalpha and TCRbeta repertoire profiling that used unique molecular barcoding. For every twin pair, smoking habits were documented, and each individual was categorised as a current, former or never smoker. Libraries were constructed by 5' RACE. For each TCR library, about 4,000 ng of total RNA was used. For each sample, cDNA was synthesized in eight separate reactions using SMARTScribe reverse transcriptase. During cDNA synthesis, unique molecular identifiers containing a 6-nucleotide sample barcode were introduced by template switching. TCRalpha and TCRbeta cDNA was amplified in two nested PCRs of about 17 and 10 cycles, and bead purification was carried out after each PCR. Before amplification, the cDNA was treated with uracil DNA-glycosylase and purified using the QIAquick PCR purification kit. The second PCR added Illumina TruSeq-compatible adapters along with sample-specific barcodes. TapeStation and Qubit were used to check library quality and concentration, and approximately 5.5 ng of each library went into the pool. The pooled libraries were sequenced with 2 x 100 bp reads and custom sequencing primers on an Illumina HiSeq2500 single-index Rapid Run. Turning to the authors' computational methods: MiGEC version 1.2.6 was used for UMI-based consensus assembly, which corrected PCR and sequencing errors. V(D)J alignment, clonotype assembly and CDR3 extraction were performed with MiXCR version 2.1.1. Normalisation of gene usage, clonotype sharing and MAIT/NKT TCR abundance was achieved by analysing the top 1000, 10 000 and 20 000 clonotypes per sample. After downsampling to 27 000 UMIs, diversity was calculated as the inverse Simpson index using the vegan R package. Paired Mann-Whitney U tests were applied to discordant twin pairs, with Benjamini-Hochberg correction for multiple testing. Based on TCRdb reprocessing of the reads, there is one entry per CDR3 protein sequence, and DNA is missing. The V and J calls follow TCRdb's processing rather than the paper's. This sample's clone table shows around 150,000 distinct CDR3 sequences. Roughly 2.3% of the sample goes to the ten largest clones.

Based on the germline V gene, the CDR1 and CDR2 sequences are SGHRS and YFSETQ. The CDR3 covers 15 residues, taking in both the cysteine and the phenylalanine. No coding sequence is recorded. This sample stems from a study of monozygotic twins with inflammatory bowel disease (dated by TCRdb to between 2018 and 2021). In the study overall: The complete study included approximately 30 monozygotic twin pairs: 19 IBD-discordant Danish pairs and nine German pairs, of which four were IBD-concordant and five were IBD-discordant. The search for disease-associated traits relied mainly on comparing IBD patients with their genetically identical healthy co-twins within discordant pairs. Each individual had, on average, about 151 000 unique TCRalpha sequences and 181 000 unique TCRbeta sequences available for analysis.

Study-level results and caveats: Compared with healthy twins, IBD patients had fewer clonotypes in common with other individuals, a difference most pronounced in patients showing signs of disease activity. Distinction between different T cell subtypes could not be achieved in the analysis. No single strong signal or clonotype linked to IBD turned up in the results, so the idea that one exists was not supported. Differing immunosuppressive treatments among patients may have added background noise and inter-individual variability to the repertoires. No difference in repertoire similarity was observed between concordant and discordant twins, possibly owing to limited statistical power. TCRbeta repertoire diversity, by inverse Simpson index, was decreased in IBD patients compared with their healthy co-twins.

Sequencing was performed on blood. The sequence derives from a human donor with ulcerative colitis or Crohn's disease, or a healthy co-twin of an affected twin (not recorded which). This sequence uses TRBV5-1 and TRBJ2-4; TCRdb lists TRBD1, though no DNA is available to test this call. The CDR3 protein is CASSSGDRAKNIQYF.